Listed below are T cell receptor beta chains from one sample, sequenced in a study of shared clonotypes between healthy human individuals. Some clones are missing from TCRdb's copy, which holds only in-frame ones; the method was immunoSEQ multiplex PCR. This sample carries approximately 2,200,000 clones, about 93% of them seen once, and the ten largest clones take roughly 1.7%. Input material: naive CD8+ T cells from PBMCs. These receptors were taken from a man aged 18-30 years in good health. Some clones in this sample may be carry-over from other donors' samples. Both conserved end residues are part of each CDR3. Each record gives: V gene, J gene, CDR3 protein.

TRBV6-5,TRBJ1-1,CASRGGGDTEAFF
TRBV28,TRBJ2-7,CASSLGREVSYEQYF
TRBV2,TRBJ2-1,CASSEGLAGWDNEQFF
TRBV29-1,TRBJ2-5,CSAQGVETQYF
TRBV4-1,TRBJ1-3,CASSQATSQIYF
TRBV29-1,TRBJ2-7,CSVGWSGGYEQYF
TRBV4-1,TRBJ1-3,CASSHKQGASGNTIYF
TRBV28,TRBJ2-2,CASSIPGLGYTGELFF
TRBV27,TRBJ2-1,CASSYGLAEYNEQFF
TRBV4-3,TRBJ2-2,CASSQELGENTGELFF
TRBV30,TRBJ1-4,CAWSLVMGGTDEKLFF
TRBV7-2,TRBJ1-3,CASSNSGNTIYF
TRBV28,TRBJ2-7,CASSFGEGEQYF
TRBV27,TRBJ2-2,CASSFLRQGNTGELFF
TRBV12-5,TRBJ2-1,CASRGILGSTYNEQFF
TRBV5-5,TRBJ2-7,CASSLGDRAFYEQYF
TRBV21-1,TRBJ2-1,CASSKASGELNEQFF
TRBV7-8,TRBJ2-1,CASSLKASGGGGSVF
TRBV11-2,TRBJ1-4,CASSSPWGQLNEKLFF
TRBV11-2,TRBJ2-7,CASSSRTGGKWYEQYF
TRBV6-4,TRBJ2-7,CASSDTGIPVPYEQYF
TRBV15,TRBJ1-5,CATSPKFSQPQHF
TRBV5-8,TRBJ1-4,CASSLGFNEKLFF
TRBV27,TRBJ2-7,CASSFGRSYEQYF
TRBV9,TRBJ2-1,CASSVHLGTSGTSYNEQFF
TRBV7-3,TRBJ2-3,CASSSGLAGEHAQYF
TRBV7-9,TRBJ2-1,CASSLGQGSYNEQFF
TRBV10-1,TRBJ2-3,CASSVEGSNTDTQYF
TRBV18,TRBJ2-7,CASSPPPGQIHEQYF
TRBV15,TRBJ2-7,CATSRFRDRSSYEQYF
TRBV14,TRBJ2-1,CASSHWDTQDSYNEQFF
TRBV7-8,TRBJ2-7,CASSLVTGTYEQYF
TRBV28,TRBJ1-5,CASTFPGGQPQHF
TRBV11-2,TRBJ2-3,CASSQTKASTDTQYF
TRBV5-6,TRBJ2-7,CASSLGRRYEQYF
TRBV6-5,TRBJ2-7,CASSYSAGISYEQYF
TRBV29-1,TRBJ2-1,CSVQVGEGRNEQFF